These T cell receptor beta chains were read from a single sample in a study of OX40 agonist ivuxolimab in advanced cancers. The data were produced by immunoSEQ multiplex PCR, yet TCRdb's version contains in-frame clones alone and is incomplete. The table has tens of thousands of clones, around 84% seen once; the top ten hold 2.5% to 3%. This sample comprised CD4+ or CD8+ T cells sorted from blood, obtained in a trial of the OX40 agonist ivuxolimab. These receptors all come from an adult with an advanced solid tumor such as melanoma, head and neck, liver or kidney cancer. CDR3s include the opening cysteine and the closing phenylalanine or tryptophan. A D gene is named only where the DNA matches it firmly. Clone size is stated in some rows and not others, as once, few, many or a class when expanded.

size,V,J,D,DNA,CDR3
once,TRBV28,TRBJ2-2,TRBD1,TGTGCCAGCAGACCACGACCCGGACAGGGCTTTACCGGGGAGCTGTTTTTT,CASRPRPGQGFTGELFF
-,TRBV19,TRBJ2-5,TRBD2,TGTGCCAGTAGAGGCGGGGGGATAGCAGAGACCCAGTACTTC,CASRGGGIAETQYF
-,TRBV28,TRBJ2-3,TRBD1,TGTGCCAGCAGAGTTGCCTCTGGACAGGGACAACGTACGCAGTATTTT,CASRVASGQGQRTQYF
-,TRBV18,TRBJ2-5,-,TGTGCCAGCTCACCGGAGACAGGCCGGAATGAGTACTTC,CASSPETGRNEYF
-,TRBV7-8,TRBJ2-1,TRBD2,TGTGCCAGCAGCGAGCCTAGCGGGGTTGGTCGAAATGAGCAGTTCTTC,CASSEPSGVGRNEQFF
-,TRBV6-5,TRBJ1-1,-,TGTGCCAGCAGTTACTCCGGACTGAACACTGAAGCTTTCTTT,CASSYSGLNTEAFF
-,TRBV7-3,TRBJ2-5,-,TGTGCCAGCAGCTCTACCGGGTTTCCTTTGGAGACCCAGTACTTC,CASSSTGFPLETQYF
-,TRBV5-1,TRBJ1-2,-,TGCGCCAGCAGCGACCCACCGGGGGCAGAGGGCTACACCTTC,CASSDPPGAEGYTF
-,TRBV27,TRBJ2-2,-,TGTGCCAGCAGTTCGTGGGGGCCGAACACCGGGGAGCTGTTTTTT,CASSSWGPNTGELFF
-,TRBV28,TRBJ2-5,TRBD1,TGTGCCAGCAGTTTCAAAGGGGGCTGGCAAGAGACCCAGTACTTC,CASSFKGGWQETQYF
-,TRBV7-7,TRBJ2-2,-,TGTGCCAGCAGCTTAAACGACGGGGAGCTGTTTTTT,CASSLNDGELFF
-,TRBV6-1,TRBJ1-3,-,TGTGCCAGCAGTGAAGCTTCAACCTACGACACCATATATTTT,CASSEASTYDTIYF
once,TRBV19,TRBJ1-1,-,TGTGCCAGTAGTATAGGATGGGGAGACAGCACTGAAGCTTTCTTT,CASSIGWGDSTEAFF
-,TRBV7-2,TRBJ2-3,TRBD2,TGTGCCAGCAGCGCATACCCACTAGCGGGGGGGCCGCTCCGTGATACGCAGTATTTT,CASSAYPLAGGPLRDTQYF
-,TRBV10-3,TRBJ2-7,TRBD1,TGTGCCATCAGTGCCTCTAGACAGGGGAGCTCCTACGAGCAGTACTTC,CAISASRQGSSYEQYF
-,TRBV19,TRBJ2-7,TRBD2,TGTGCCAGTGAGGGGAGGGGCTCCTACGAGCAGTACTTC,CASEGRGSYEQYF
few,TRBV9,TRBJ2-5,-,TGTGCCAGCAGCCCTTTACCAAGCTTGGGGGGCGGGGAGACCCAGTACTTC,CASSPLPSLGGGETQYF
once,TRBV6-5,TRBJ1-2,-,TGTGCCAGCGGAGAAACCGGAGTCGATGGCTACACCTTC,CASGETGVDGYTF
-,TRBV18,TRBJ1-5,TRBD1,TGTGCCAGCTCCCTCAGGGGGCCCATAGACAATCAGCCCCAGCATTTT,CASSLRGPIDNQPQHF
-,TRBV5-1,TRBJ2-7,TRBD1,TGCGCCAGCAGCTTGATGGGACAGGGGAGCGAGCAGTACTTC,CASSLMGQGSEQYF
-,TRBV27,TRBJ1-1,-,TGTGCCAGCAGTTTATCCCGGGGGAACACTGAAGCTTTCTTT,CASSLSRGNTEAFF
-,TRBV6-4,TRBJ2-3,TRBD2,TGTGCCAGCAGTGATGGGCTAGCGGGGGGCCTCGGAGATACGCAGTATTTT,CASSDGLAGGLGDTQYF
-,TRBV4-2,TRBJ1-4,-,TGTGCCAGCAGCCAAGTGAGAGGTAATGAAAAACTGTTTTTT,CASSQVRGNEKLFF
-,TRBV6-5,TRBJ2-3,-,TGTGCCAGCAGTTACCGCCCGACCCGCGGAGATACGCAGTATTTT,CASSYRPTRGDTQYF
-,TRBV30,TRBJ1-6,-,TGTGCCTGGAGTGTACAAGGGTATCTTAGCTCCTATAATTCACCCCTCCACTTT,CAWSVQGYLSSYNSPLHF
-,TRBV10-3,TRBJ2-3,TRBD1,TGTGCCATCAGTGAGTTGGGACAGGGGCCAGCAGATACGCAGTATTTT,CAISELGQGPADTQYF
-,TRBV5-1,TRBJ2-1,-,TGCGCCAGCAGCTTGGCAGTGGTCAATGAGCAGTTCTTC,CASSLAVVNEQFF
once,TRBV6-6,TRBJ2-3,-,TGTGCCAGCAGTTACGGGAATACGCAGTATTTT,CASSYGNTQYF
-,TRBV5-1,TRBJ1-2,TRBD1,TGCGCCAGCAGTTTTGACAGGGGGCATGGCTACACCTTC,CASSFDRGHGYTF
-,TRBV18,TRBJ1-2,-,TGTGCCAGCTCACCACCGATACAGAACTATGGCTACACCTTC,CASSPPIQNYGYTF
-,TRBV27,TRBJ1-6,-,TGTGCCAGCAGTTTATCGGCAGGAAGCTCCTATAATTCACCCCTCCACTTT,CASSLSAGSSYNSPLHF
few,TRBV18,TRBJ1-1,-,TGTGCCAGCTCACCTTGGACCCAGAACACTGAAGCTTTCTTT,CASSPWTQNTEAFF
-,TRBV30,TRBJ1-5,-,TGTGCCTCAGGCGGGGGCTCCTATAGCAATCAGCCCCAGCATTTT,CASGGGSYSNQPQHF
-,TRBV27,TRBJ2-1,-,TGTGCCAGCATCACAGGGAGCGGGTTGGAGTTCTTC,CASITGSGLEFF
-,TRBV2,TRBJ1-3,-,TGTGCCAGCAGTGTTAGGGCAAGCTCTGGAAACACCATATATTTT,CASSVRASSGNTIYF
-,TRBV5-4,TRBJ2-5,-,TGTGCCAGCAGCCTTGGTAGTCAGGGCGAGACCCAGTACTTC,CASSLGSQGETQYF
-,TRBV28,TRBJ2-1,-,TGTGCCAGCGGACTATTAGGGACAGAGAATTACAATGAGCAGTTCTTC,CASGLLGTENYNEQFF
once,TRBV18,TRBJ2-7,TRBD1,TGTGCCAGCTCACCCCCCACAGGGGTTCGAAGGGACGAGCAGTACTTC,CASSPPTGVRRDEQYF
-,TRBV2,TRBJ2-2,-,TGTGCCAGCAGCTTGGGTAACACCGGGGAGCTGTTTTTT,CASSLGNTGELFF
-,TRBV7-2,TRBJ1-5,-,TGTGCCAGCAGCCCGGCCGGGCAGCCCCAGCATTTT,CASSPAGQPQHF
-,TRBV2,TRBJ2-1,TRBD2,TGTGCCAGCAGTGAGTCTAGCGGGGGAGTCAATGAGCAGTTCTTC,CASSESSGGVNEQFF
-,TRBV11-2,TRBJ1-2,-,TGTGCCAGCAGCCCCGGACGGGCCTATGGCTACACCTTC,CASSPGRAYGYTF
once,TRBV10-3,TRBJ1-3,-,TGTGCCATCAGCGCGGGACGCACGTCCTCTGGAAACACCATATATTTT,CAISAGRTSSGNTIYF
-,TRBV15,TRBJ2-2,-,TGTGCCACCAGCAGAGATTTCAAGGCGAACACCGGGGAGCTGTTTTTT,CATSRDFKANTGELFF
-,TRBV18,TRBJ1-1,-,TGTGCCAGCTCACCACCGACGGGAGAGAACACTGAAGCTTTCTTT,CASSPPTGENTEAFF
-,TRBV27,TRBJ2-1,TRBD1,TGTGCCAGCAGTTGGACAGGTCTACGGAATGAGCAGTTCTTC,CASSWTGLRNEQFF
-,TRBV9,TRBJ1-3,-,TGTGCCAGCAGCGGCAGGGATAATGGAAACACCATATATTTT,CASSGRDNGNTIYF
-,TRBV4-1,TRBJ1-3,-,TGCGCCAGCAGCCACGCTCGTGGCGGAAACACCATATATTTT,CASSHARGGNTIYF
-,TRBV19,TRBJ2-3,TRBD2,TGTGCCAGTAGTATGGTCGCGGGGGGCGGCACAGATACGCAGTATTTT,CASSMVAGGGTDTQYF
-,TRBV18,TRBJ1-1,-,TGTGCCAGCTCACCCGGGCGGTTGAACACTGAAGCTTTCTTT,CASSPGRLNTEAFF
-,TRBV25-1,TRBJ2-2,TRBD1,TGTGCCAGCTACAGGGGGGACACCGGGGAGCTGTTTTTT,CASYRGDTGELFF
-,TRBV11-2,TRBJ1-4,TRBD1,TGTGCCAGCAGCTTAGGGCACGGCAGGGGGTCGAATGAAAAACTGTTTTTT,CASSLGHGRGSNEKLFF
-,TRBV14,TRBJ1-2,-,TGTGCCAGCAGCCAAGTCTCCTATGGCTACACCTTC,CASSQVSYGYTF
once,TRBV9,TRBJ1-3,-,TGTGCCAGCAGCGTAGGCGCGGGGAATACTGGAAACACCATATATTTT,CASSVGAGNTGNTIYF
-,TRBV5-8,TRBJ1-3,-,TGTGCCAGCAGCGCGCGGGTCAGAGAAGGAAACACCATATATTTT,CASSARVREGNTIYF
-,TRBV5-4,TRBJ2-7,TRBD1,TGTGCCAGCAGTGAGAAGACAGGGGCCTCCTACGAGCAGTACTTC,CASSEKTGASYEQYF
-,TRBV4-2,TRBJ1-1,-,TGTGCCAGCAGCCAAGATGCTGGAAAGTACACTGAAGCTTTCTTT,CASSQDAGKYTEAFF
-,TRBV5-1,TRBJ2-4,TRBD1,TGCGCCAGCAGTCTAGGACAGGTGGACATTCAGTACTTC,CASSLGQVDIQYF
once,TRBV5-4,TRBJ2-1,-,TGTGCCAGCAGCTTCCAGTTCTCCTACAATGAGCAGTTCTTC,CASSFQFSYNEQFF